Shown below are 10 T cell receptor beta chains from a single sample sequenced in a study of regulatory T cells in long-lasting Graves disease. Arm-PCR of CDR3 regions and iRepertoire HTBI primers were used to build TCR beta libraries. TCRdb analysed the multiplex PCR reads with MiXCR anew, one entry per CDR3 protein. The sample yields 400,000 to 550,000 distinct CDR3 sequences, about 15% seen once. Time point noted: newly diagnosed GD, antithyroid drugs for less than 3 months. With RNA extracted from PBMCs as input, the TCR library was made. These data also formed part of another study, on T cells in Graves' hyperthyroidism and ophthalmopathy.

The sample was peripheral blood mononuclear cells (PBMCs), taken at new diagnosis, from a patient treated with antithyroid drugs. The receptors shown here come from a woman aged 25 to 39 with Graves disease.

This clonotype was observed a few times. The CDR3 DNA reads as TGTGCCAGCAGTTATAACCCTCTCCCACTACCCCGGGACAATGAGCAGTTCTTC. As protein: CASSYNPLPLPRDNEQFF. This rearrangement joins TRBV6-5 to TRBJ2-1; D remains ambiguous. Germline V gene sequence: CDR1 MNHEY, CDR2 SVGAGI. The CDR3 totals 18 residues. The germline V and J ends were trimmed by 3 bases and 5 bases, with 23 bases remaining between them.

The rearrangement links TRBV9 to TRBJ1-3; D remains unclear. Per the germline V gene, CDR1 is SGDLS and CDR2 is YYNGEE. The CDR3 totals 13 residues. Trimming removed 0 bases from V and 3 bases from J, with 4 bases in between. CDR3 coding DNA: TGTGCCAGCAGCGTAGAGGGTGGAAACACCATATATTTT. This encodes CASSVEGGNTIYF.

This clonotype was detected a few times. The CDR3 DNA reads TGTGCCAGCTCACGAAAAACAGGGGCCGAGCAGTACTTC. This translates into CASSRKTGAEQYF. The rearrangement uses TRBV18 and TRBJ2-7; TRBD1 aligns across 7 bases. This CDR3 is 13 amino acids long. V lost 4 bases to trimming and J lost 6 bases; unmatched junction nucleotides: 6. The germline gives CDR1 KGHSH, CDR2 LQKENI.

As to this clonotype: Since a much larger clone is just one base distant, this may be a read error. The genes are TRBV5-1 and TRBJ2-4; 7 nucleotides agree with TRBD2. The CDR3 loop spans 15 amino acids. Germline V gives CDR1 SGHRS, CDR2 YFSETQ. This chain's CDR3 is CASYWRESPNSERFF. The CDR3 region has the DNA TGCGCCAGTTACTGGCGGGAGTCCCCCAATAGTGAGCGGTTCTTC.

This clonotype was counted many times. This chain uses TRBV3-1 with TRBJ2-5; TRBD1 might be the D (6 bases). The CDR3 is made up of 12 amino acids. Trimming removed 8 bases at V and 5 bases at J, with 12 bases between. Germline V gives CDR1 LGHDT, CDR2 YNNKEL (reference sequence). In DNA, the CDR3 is TGTGCCAGCTCAGGGGAACTGGAGACCCAGTACTTC. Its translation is CASSGELETQYF.

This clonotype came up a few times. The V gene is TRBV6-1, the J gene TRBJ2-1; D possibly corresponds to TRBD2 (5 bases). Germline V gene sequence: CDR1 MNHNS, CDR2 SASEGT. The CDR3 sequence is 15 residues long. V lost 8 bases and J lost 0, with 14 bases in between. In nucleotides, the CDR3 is TGTGCCAGCGGCCGCGGACTCAGCTCCTACAATGAGCAGTTCTTC. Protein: CASGRGLSSYNEQFF.

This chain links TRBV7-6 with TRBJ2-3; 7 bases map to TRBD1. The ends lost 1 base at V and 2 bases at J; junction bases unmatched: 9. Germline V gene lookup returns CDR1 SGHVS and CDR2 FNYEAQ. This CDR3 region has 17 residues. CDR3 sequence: CASSLGADRAPTDTQYF. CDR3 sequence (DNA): TGTGCCAGCAGCTTAGGGGCCGACAGGGCACCCACAGATACGCAGTATTTT.

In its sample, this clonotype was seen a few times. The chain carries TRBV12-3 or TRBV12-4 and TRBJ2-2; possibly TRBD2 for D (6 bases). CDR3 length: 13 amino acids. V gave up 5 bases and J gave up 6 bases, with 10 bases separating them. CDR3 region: CASSRGLSGELFF. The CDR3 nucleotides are TGTGCCAGCAGTAGGGGACTGTCCGGGGAGCTGTTTTTT.

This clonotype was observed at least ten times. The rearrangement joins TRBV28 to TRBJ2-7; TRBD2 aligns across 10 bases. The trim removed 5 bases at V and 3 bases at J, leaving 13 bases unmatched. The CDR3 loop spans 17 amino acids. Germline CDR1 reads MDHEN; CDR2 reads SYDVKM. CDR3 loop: CASSPYPEREGLYEQYF. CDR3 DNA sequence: TGTGCCAGCAGTCCCTACCCGGAGCGGGAGGGCCTCTACGAGCAGTACTTC.

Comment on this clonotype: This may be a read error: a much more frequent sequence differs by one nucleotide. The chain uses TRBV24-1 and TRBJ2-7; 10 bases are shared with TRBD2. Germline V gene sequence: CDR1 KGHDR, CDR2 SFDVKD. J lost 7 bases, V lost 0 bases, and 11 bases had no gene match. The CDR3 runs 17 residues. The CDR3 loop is CATSDLEASGSNNEQYF. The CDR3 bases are TGTGCCACCAGTGATTTGGAGGCTAGCGGGAGTAACAATGAGCAGTACTTC.